These 13 T cell receptor beta chains came from one sample sequenced in a study of blood T cells in healthy people across ages. A sample-barcoded 5' primer and a J-beta primer mix were used in a second PCR of roughly 6 to 11 cycles. TCRdb processed the 5' RACE reads anew with MiXCR; each CDR3 protein has one entry. The table has roughly 1.5 million distinct CDR3 sequences, roughly two fifths seen once. Sequenced material: blood. Receptors were obtained from a young woman in good health.

CDR3 sequence: CASSLPGTSGSTDTQYF. The CDR3 DNA reads TGCGCCAGCAGCCTTCCCGGGACTAGCGGGAGCACAGATACGCAGTATTTT. The rearrangement joins TRBV5-1 to TRBJ2-3, with TRBD2 matching over 12 bases. The CDR3 covers 17 residues. Per germline, CDR1 SGHRS and CDR2 YFSETQ. Losses at the gene ends were 4 bases for V and 0 bases for J; bases not matched to a gene: 6.

This chain connects TRBV20-1 to TRBJ1-1; TRBD1 agrees at 7 bases. Germline CDR1 and CDR2: DFQATT and SNEGSKA (reference sequence). J was trimmed by 1 base and V by 6 bases; bases with no gene match: 8. The length of the CDR3 is 14 residues. The CDR3 region has the DNA TGCAGTGCCAACCGCAGGACAGGGAACACTGAAGCTTTCTTT. It yields the protein CSANRRTGNTEAFF.

CDR3 sequence: CASSLALLGGRTPYNSPLHF. CDR3 DNA: TGTGCCAGCAGCTTAGCATTACTGGGGGGTAGAACCCCCTATAATTCACCCCTCCACTTT. This chain uses TRBV7-8 with TRBJ1-6, with a weak D call TRBD1 (5 bases). The CDR3 contains 20 residues. Deletions cut 0 bases from V and 2 bases from J, with 20 bases between. Germline V lookup: CDR1 SGHVS, CDR2 FQNEAQ.

The rearrangement uses TRBV14 and TRBJ2-3; the D is unclear. This CDR3 has 15 residues. Germline values: CDR1 SGHDN, CDR2 FVKESK. V lost 4 bases and J 3 bases, leaving 14 bases between the germline ends. The CDR3: CASSRARWTTDTQYF. In nucleotides, the CDR3 is TGTGCCAGCAGCCGGGCTAGGTGGACGACAGATACGCAGTATTTT.

This clonotype was observed a few times. The chain is built from TRBV14 and TRBJ1-6, with 9 bases fitting TRBD1. This CDR3 spans 16 amino acids. The germline V gene encodes CDR1 SGHDN and CDR2 FVKESK. After removal of 2 bases from V and 7 bases from J, the junction contained 6 bases not matched to a gene. The DNA for the CDR3 is TGTGCCAGCAGCCAACGGACAGGGGACTTCAATTCACCCCTCCACTTT. Translated, it gives CASSQRTGDFNSPLHF.

This clonotype was counted between two and nine times. The rearrangement joins TRBV7-3 to TRBJ2-2, with 9 bases that match TRBD2. Trimming cost V 6 bases and J 6 bases; bases outside gene matches: 14. The CDR3 sequence is 17 residues long. Per the germline V gene, CDR1 is SGHTA and CDR2 is FQGTGA. The CDR3 DNA follows: TGTGCCAGCAGTATGGGACACGGGACTAGCTCGTCCGGGGAGCTGTTTTTT. Translation gives CASSMGHGTSSSGELFF.

Only a few counts were recorded for this clonotype. The J gene is TRBJ2-7, the V gene TRBV20-1; 7 bases are a match to TRBD1. CDR3 length: 15 amino acids. Per the germline V gene, CDR1 is DFQATT and CDR2 is SNEGSKA (reference sequence). J was trimmed by 3 bases and V by 3 bases; bases with no gene match: 11. CDR3 DNA sequence: TGCAGTGCTAGTCCCCGACAGGGTAGATTCTACGAGCAGTACTTC. It is translated as CSASPRQGRFYEQYF.

This clonotype has only a few counts. V usage is TRBV20-1 and J usage is TRBJ2-1; D is unclear. Germline CDR1 reads DFQATT; CDR2 reads SNEGSKA (reference sequence). V was pared by 3 bases and J by 3 bases, with 12 bases between. This CDR3 has 14 residues. The CDR3 bases are TGCAGTGCTAGCTTGATGACTCACTACAATGAGCAGTTCTTC. Protein product: CSASLMTHYNEQFF.

In its sample, this clonotype was seen many times. Germline and junction disagree at one end, which may indicate a read error. J is TRBJ1-2 and V is TRBV12-3 or TRBV12-4; the match to TRBD1 covers 9 bases. The CDR3 has 15 amino acids. CDR3 nucleotides: TGTGCCAGCAGTCCCGACGGGGACAGGGTCTATCGCTACACCTTC. It yields the protein CASSPDGDRVYRYTF.

The table lists this clonotype with a few counts. V gene TRBV6-6 combines with J gene TRBJ1-2; 8 nucleotides match TRBD1. In germline, CDR1 is MNHNY, CDR2 SVGAGI (reference sequence). CDR3 size: 16 residues. J was trimmed by 4 bases and V by 6 bases; bases with no gene match: 13. The CDR3 loop reads CASSLALGQGGYGYTF. In DNA form, the CDR3 reads TGTGCCAGCAGCCTTGCTCTTGGACAGGGTGGCTATGGCTACACCTTC.

In its sample, this clonotype was seen a few times. V and J are TRBV15 and TRBJ2-7; D is uncertain. The CDR3 sequence is 15 residues long. Germline V gives CDR1 LNHNV, CDR2 YYDKDF (reference sequence). V lost 3 bases and J 5 bases, leaving 17 bases between the germline ends. CDR3 in DNA: TGTGCCACCAGCAGGGCCGTCCCCTCGGCCCACGAGCAGTACTTC. This sequence encodes CATSRAVPSAHEQYF.

The V and J genes are TRBV25-1 and TRBJ2-5; no definite D call. V was cut by 3 bases and J by 13 bases, with 15 bases left in between. Germline CDR1 and CDR2: MGHDK and SYGVNS. This CDR3 has 12 amino acids. The CDR3 region has the DNA TGTGCCAGCAGTGATTCCGTCTTAAGGAGGTACTTC. Amino acids: CASSDSVLRRYF.

Comment on this clonotype: Germline is not matched at one junction end, which may reflect a read error. V usage is TRBV24-1 and J usage is TRBJ2-1, with D unclear. CDR1 KGHDR and CDR2 SFDVKD come from the germline V gene. The CDR3 is made up of 11 amino acids. CDR3 amino acids: CATSDHNERFF. CDR3 sequence (DNA): TGTGCCACCAGTGACCACAATGAGCGGTTCTTC.